The clone carrying this TCR beta chain was recorded many times. For TCRbeta, the library was prepared with unique molecular identifiers. TCRdb processed the PCR reads anew with MiXCR; each CDR3 protein has one entry. The sample records some 200,000 distinct CDR3 sequences, just over 14% being singletons. This sample was taken from a study of T-cell reconstitution after alpha-beta-depleted transplantation in children. The germline V and J ends were trimmed by 2 bases and 7 bases, with 15 bases remaining between them. The CDR3 sequence is 14 residues long. CDR1 and CDR2 (germline): DFQATT, SNEGSKA (reference sequence).

The starting material was PBMCs from the stem cell graft donor, obtained from the stem cell graft. The J gene is TRBJ1-5, the V gene TRBV20-1; possible D gene TRBD1, 5 bases. The clonotype was recovered from a human donor who donated a stem cell graft to a child with acute lymphoblastic leukemia. CDR3 sequence reads: CSARTFGGAQPQHF. CDR3 in DNA: TGCAGTGCTAGAACTTTTGGGGGTGCCCAGCCCCAGCATTTT.